The rows below give T cell receptor beta chains drawn from one sample of a study of T cells in Graves' hyperthyroidism and ophthalmopathy. Via MiXCR, TCRdb re-called the multiplex PCR reads, giving one row per CDR3 protein. The sample has 250,000 to 300,000 distinct CDR3 sequences; roughly an eighth are singletons. Sequenced sample: blood. Receptors were obtained from a woman aged 35 to 49 with Graves' hyperthyroidism. CDR3s include the opening cysteine and the closing phenylalanine or tryptophan. Fields, in order: CDR3 protein, CDR3 DNA, D gene, clone size, J gene, V gene. D genes are given only for firm matches. Clone size is shown for a subset of rows, as once, few, many or a class of expanded clone.

CDR3 protein: CASSPLEDTQYF
CDR3 DNA: TGTGCCAGCAGTCCACTAGAGGATACGCAGTATTTT
D gene: NA
clone size: many
J gene: TRBJ2-3
V gene: TRBV2

CDR3 protein: CASSISLGLAGGYNEQFF
CDR3 DNA: TGTGCCAGTAGTATATCTCTTGGACTAGCGGGAGGGTACAATGAGCAGTTCTTC
D gene: TRBD2
clone size: few
J gene: TRBJ2-1
V gene: TRBV19

CDR3 protein: CASSLSRVRDGYTF
CDR3 DNA: TGTGCCAGCAGTTTATCCAGGGTCCGGGATGGCTACACCTTC
D gene: NA
clone size: many
J gene: TRBJ1-2
V gene: TRBV28

CDR3 protein: CASSRTGDLHEQYF
CDR3 DNA: TGTGCCAGCAGCCGGACAGGGGATCTCCACGAGCAGTACTTC
D gene: TRBD1
clone size: many
J gene: TRBJ2-7
V gene: TRBV7-9

CDR3 protein: CAINRDTGELFF
CDR3 DNA: TGTGCCATCAACAGGGACACCGGGGAGCTGTTTTTT
D gene: NA
clone size: NA
J gene: TRBJ2-2
V gene: TRBV10-3

CDR3 protein: CASGASGEQFF
CDR3 DNA: TGTGCCAGCGGGGCGTCGGGTGAGCAGTTCTTC
D gene: NA
clone size: NA
J gene: TRBJ2-1
V gene: TRBV27

CDR3 protein: CASRLNYNSPLHF
CDR3 DNA: TGTGCCAGCAGGCTCAACTATAATTCACCCCTCCACTTT
D gene: NA
clone size: few
J gene: TRBJ1-6
V gene: TRBV27

CDR3 protein: CASSPGAGAQPQHF
CDR3 DNA: TGTGCCAGCAGCCCAGGGGCAGGAGCTCAGCCCCAGCATTTT
D gene: NA
clone size: NA
J gene: TRBJ1-5
V gene: TRBV9

CDR3 protein: CASSYSRANEKLFF
CDR3 DNA: TGTGCCAGCAGTTACTCGAGGGCTAATGAAAAACTGTTTTTT
D gene: NA
clone size: many
J gene: TRBJ1-4
V gene: TRBV6-5

CDR3 protein: CSAREQTGTDTQYF
CDR3 DNA: TGCAGTGCTAGGGAGCAGACGGGGACAGATACGCAGTATTTT
D gene: NA
clone size: few
J gene: TRBJ2-3
V gene: TRBV20-1

CDR3 protein: CSVAVRVRNEQYF
CDR3 DNA: TGCAGCGTTGCCGTCAGGGTAAGAAACGAGCAGTACTTC
D gene: NA
clone size: NA
J gene: TRBJ2-7
V gene: TRBV29-1

CDR3 protein: CALQSLAGETGELFF
CDR3 DNA: TGTGCCCTCCAATCTCTAGCGGGAGAGACCGGGGAGCTGTTTTTT
D gene: TRBD2
clone size: NA
J gene: TRBJ2-2
V gene: TRBV30

CDR3 protein: CASSRDRDGYTF
CDR3 DNA: TGTGCCAGCAGCCGGGACAGGGACGGCTACACCTTC
D gene: TRBD1
clone size: many
J gene: TRBJ1-2
V gene: TRBV12-3/TRBV12-4

CDR3 protein: CASSAASGRAKGEQFF
CDR3 DNA: TGTGCCAGCAGCGCCGCTAGCGGGAGGGCCAAAGGTGAGCAGTTCTTC
D gene: TRBD2
clone size: many
J gene: TRBJ2-1
V gene: TRBV7-8

CDR3 protein: CASSTSLHGGGYTF
CDR3 DNA: TGTGCCAGTAGTACGTCCCTCCATGGAGGAGGCTACACCTTC
D gene: NA
clone size: few
J gene: TRBJ1-2
V gene: TRBV19

CDR3 protein: CASSFLGQADGELFF
CDR3 DNA: TGTGCCAGCAGCTTTTTAGGACAGGCAGACGGGGAGCTGTTTTTT
D gene: TRBD1
clone size: few
J gene: TRBJ2-2
V gene: TRBV5-6

CDR3 protein: CASSFPTGELARYEQYF
CDR3 DNA: TGTGCCAGCAGTTTTCCGACAGGGGAGCTCGCCCGCTACGAGCAGTACTTC
D gene: TRBD1
clone size: many
J gene: TRBJ2-7
V gene: TRBV27

CDR3 protein: CASSPQGAAGNTIYF
CDR3 DNA: TGTGCCAGCAGCCCACAGGGGGCGGCTGGAAACACCATATATTTT
D gene: TRBD1
clone size: many
J gene: TRBJ1-3
V gene: TRBV7-8

CDR3 protein: CAIGETEETQYF
CDR3 DNA: TGTGCCATCGGAGAGACCGAAGAGACCCAGTACTTC
D gene: NA
clone size: many
J gene: TRBJ2-5
V gene: TRBV10-3

CDR3 protein: CASSPKGWLQETQYF
CDR3 DNA: TGTGCCAGCAGCCCAAAAGGATGGCTCCAAGAGACCCAGTACTTC
D gene: NA
clone size: many
J gene: TRBJ2-5
V gene: TRBV12-3/TRBV12-4

CDR3 protein: CSVEFPGGGYEQYF
CDR3 DNA: TGCAGCGTTGAATTCCCGGGTGGTGGCTACGAGCAGTACTTC
D gene: NA
clone size: many
J gene: TRBJ2-7
V gene: TRBV29-1

CDR3 protein: CASSPLDREQFF
CDR3 DNA: TGTGCCAGCTCACCTTTGGACAGGGAGCAGTTCTTC
D gene: TRBD1
clone size: many
J gene: TRBJ2-1
V gene: TRBV18

CDR3 protein: CASRGDRGDTEAFF
CDR3 DNA: TGTGCCAGCAGAGGCGACAGGGGGGACACTGAAGCTTTCTTT
D gene: TRBD1
clone size: many
J gene: TRBJ1-1
V gene: TRBV5-6

CDR3 protein: CATSRRSGTEAFF
CDR3 DNA: TGTGCCACCAGCCGTAGGAGTGGCACTGAAGCTTTCTTT
D gene: NA
clone size: many
J gene: TRBJ1-1
V gene: TRBV24-1

CDR3 protein: CASSDNSRTNYGYTF
CDR3 DNA: TGTGCCAGCAGTGACAATTCAAGGACTAACTATGGCTACACCTTC
D gene: NA
clone size: many
J gene: TRBJ1-2
V gene: TRBV6-1

CDR3 protein: CASSFYRGVQFF
CDR3 DNA: TGTGCCAGCAGCTTTTACAGGGGAGTGCAGTTCTTC
D gene: TRBD1
clone size: few
J gene: TRBJ2-1
V gene: TRBV5-6

CDR3 protein: CASSRAGGRDEQFF
CDR3 DNA: TGTGCCAGCAGTCGGGCGGGAGGGCGAGATGAGCAGTTCTTC
D gene: TRBD2
clone size: many
J gene: TRBJ2-1
V gene: TRBV7-3

CDR3 protein: CASSRLNTNSNQPQHF
CDR3 DNA: TGTGCCAGCAGCCGACTTAACACGAATAGCAATCAGCCCCAGCATTTT
D gene: NA
clone size: NA
J gene: TRBJ1-5
V gene: TRBV7-8

CDR3 protein: CASSLGGGGDNEQFF
CDR3 DNA: TGCGCCAGCAGCTTGGGAGGGGGTGGTGACAATGAGCAGTTCTTC
D gene: NA
clone size: many
J gene: TRBJ2-1
V gene: TRBV5-1

CDR3 protein: CASSLVVNTGELFF
CDR3 DNA: TGTGCCAGCAGTTTGGTAGTTAACACCGGGGAGCTGTTTTTT
D gene: NA
clone size: many
J gene: TRBJ2-2
V gene: TRBV2

CDR3 protein: CSAKPRTGEETQYF
CDR3 DNA: TGCAGTGCTAAACCTCGGACAGGGGAAGAGACCCAGTACTTC
D gene: TRBD1
clone size: many
J gene: TRBJ2-5
V gene: TRBV20-1

CDR3 protein: CASSTQGRDTEAFF
CDR3 DNA: TGTGCCAGCAGTACTCAGGGAAGGGACACTGAAGCTTTCTTT
D gene: NA
clone size: many
J gene: TRBJ1-1
V gene: TRBV2

CDR3 protein: CASSLRGTSYNSPLHF
CDR3 DNA: TGTGCCAGCAGCCTCAGGGGTACCTCCTATAATTCACCCCTCCACTTT
D gene: NA
clone size: few
J gene: TRBJ1-6
V gene: TRBV5-6

CDR3 protein: CACSLAGGGNEQFF
CDR3 DNA: TGTGCCTGCAGCTTAGCGGGAGGAGGGAATGAGCAGTTCTTC
D gene: TRBD2
clone size: NA
J gene: TRBJ2-1
V gene: TRBV7-9

CDR3 protein: CASSQGAGAGETQYF
CDR3 DNA: TGCGCCAGCAGCCAAGGGGCAGGGGCTGGGGAGACCCAGTACTTC
D gene: NA
clone size: many
J gene: TRBJ2-5
V gene: TRBV4-1

CDR3 protein: CASSHRDRESNEQFF
CDR3 DNA: TGTGCCAGCAGCCACCGGGACAGGGAGAGCAATGAGCAGTTCTTC
D gene: TRBD1
clone size: many
J gene: TRBJ2-1
V gene: TRBV13

CDR3 protein: CASSLIAISGLAVMSSYNEQFF
CDR3 DNA: TGTGCCAGCAGCTTAATAGCGATTTCGGGACTAGCGGTGATGAGCTCCTACAATGAGCAGTTCTTC
D gene: TRBD2
clone size: many
J gene: TRBJ2-1
V gene: TRBV7-3

CDR3 protein: CASSAGGGNSNQPQHF
CDR3 DNA: TGTGCTAGCAGTGCGGGGGGCGGAAATAGCAATCAGCCCCAGCATTTT
D gene: NA
clone size: NA
J gene: TRBJ1-5
V gene: TRBV2

CDR3 protein: CSAGTSGRELLSYEQYF
CDR3 DNA: TGCAGTGCTGGGACTAGCGGGAGGGAACTCTTATCCTACGAGCAGTACTTC
D gene: TRBD2
clone size: many
J gene: TRBJ2-7
V gene: TRBV20-1

CDR3 protein: CASSATAGYGYTF
CDR3 DNA: TGTGCCAGCAGCGCCACAGCCGGCTATGGCTACACCTTC
D gene: NA
clone size: many
J gene: TRBJ1-2
V gene: TRBV11-3

CDR3 protein: CASSPSAPFGLAANNEQFF
CDR3 DNA: TGTGCCAGCAGCCCCTCAGCGCCCTTCGGCCTAGCGGCTAACAATGAGCAGTTCTTC
D gene: TRBD2
clone size: many
J gene: TRBJ2-1
V gene: TRBV7-6

CDR3 protein: CASSQSLNQPQHF
CDR3 DNA: TGTGCCAGCAGCCAGTCCCTCAATCAGCCCCAGCATTTT
D gene: NA
clone size: many
J gene: TRBJ1-5
V gene: TRBV3-1

CDR3 protein: CASSVDPSGSYGEQFF
CDR3 DNA: TGTGCCAGCAGCGTAGATCCTAGCGGGAGTTACGGCGAGCAGTTCTTC
D gene: TRBD2
clone size: NA
J gene: TRBJ2-1
V gene: TRBV9

CDR3 protein: CASMDVSYEQYF
CDR3 DNA: TGTGCCAGCATGGACGTCTCCTACGAGCAGTACTTC
D gene: NA
clone size: many
J gene: TRBJ2-7
V gene: TRBV28

CDR3 protein: CSARDIGGTDTQYF
CDR3 DNA: TGCAGTGCTAGAGATATCGGGGGCACAGATACGCAGTATTTT
D gene: NA
clone size: many
J gene: TRBJ2-3
V gene: TRBV20-1

CDR3 protein: CASSFGEEKLFF
CDR3 DNA: TGTGCCAGCAGTTTTGGAGAGGAAAAACTGTTTTTT
D gene: NA
clone size: many
J gene: TRBJ1-4
V gene: TRBV28

CDR3 protein: CSASLPGWTGELFF
CDR3 DNA: TGCAGTGCTAGCCTGCCAGGGTGGACCGGGGAGCTGTTTTTT
D gene: NA
clone size: NA
J gene: TRBJ2-2
V gene: TRBV20-1

CDR3 protein: CASRPPGGRGNTIYF
CDR3 DNA: TGTGCCAGCAGACCCCCCGGTGGGAGGGGAAACACCATATATTTT
D gene: NA
clone size: many
J gene: TRBJ1-3
V gene: TRBV6-1

CDR3 protein: CASSQVDRTGPQHF
CDR3 DNA: TGCGCCAGCAGCCAAGTGGACAGGACAGGACCCCAGCATTTT
D gene: TRBD1
clone size: NA
J gene: TRBJ1-5
V gene: TRBV4-1